This T cell receptor (beta chain) was identified during a study of blood T cell repertoires in COVID-19. Only in-frame clones appear in the TCRdb table, and some are missing; sequencing was by immunoSEQ multiplex PCR. The sample includes a few hundred thousand clones, approximately 87% of them seen just once. The V gene's germline CDR1 is LNHDA and CDR2 SQIVND (reference sequence). Trimming left V 3 bases short and J 5 bases short, with 10 bases between. This CDR3 has 14 residues. The sample consisted of peripheral blood. The receptor was derived from a woman aged 45-60 years with active or convalescent COVID-19. The chain joins TRBV19 to TRBJ1-4; D ambiguous. The CDR3 nucleotides read TGTGCCAGTAGTATCGGCGGAGGCAATGAAAAACTGTTTTTT. As protein: CASSIGGGNEKLFF.